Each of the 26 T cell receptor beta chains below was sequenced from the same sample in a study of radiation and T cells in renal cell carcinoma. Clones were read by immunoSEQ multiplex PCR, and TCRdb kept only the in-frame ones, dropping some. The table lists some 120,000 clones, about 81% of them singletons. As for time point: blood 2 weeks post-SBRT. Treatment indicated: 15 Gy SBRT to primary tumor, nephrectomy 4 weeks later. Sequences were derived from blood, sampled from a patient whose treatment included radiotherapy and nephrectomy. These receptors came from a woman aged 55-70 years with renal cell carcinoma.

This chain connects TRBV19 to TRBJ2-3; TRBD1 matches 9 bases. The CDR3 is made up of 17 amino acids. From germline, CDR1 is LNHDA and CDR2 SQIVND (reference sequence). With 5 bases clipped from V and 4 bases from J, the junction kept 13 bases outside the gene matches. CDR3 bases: TGTGCCAGTAGTCACACCCTCCGGGACAGGGTCGCAGATACGCAGTATTTT. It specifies CASSHTLRDRVADTQYF.

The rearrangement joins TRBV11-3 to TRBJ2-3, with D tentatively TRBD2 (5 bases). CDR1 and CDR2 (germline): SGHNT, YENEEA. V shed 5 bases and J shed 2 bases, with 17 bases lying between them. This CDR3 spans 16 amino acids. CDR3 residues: CASSHPAVGDTDTQYF. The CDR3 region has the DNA TGTGCCAGCAGCCATCCTGCGGTCGGGGACACAGATACGCAGTATTTT.

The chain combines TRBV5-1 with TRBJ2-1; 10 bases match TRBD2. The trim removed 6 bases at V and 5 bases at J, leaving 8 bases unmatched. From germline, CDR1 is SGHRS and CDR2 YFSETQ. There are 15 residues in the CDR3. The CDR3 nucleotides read TGCGCCAGCACCAAAACCGGGACTAGCGACAATGAGCAGTTCTTC. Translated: CASTKTGTSDNEQFF.

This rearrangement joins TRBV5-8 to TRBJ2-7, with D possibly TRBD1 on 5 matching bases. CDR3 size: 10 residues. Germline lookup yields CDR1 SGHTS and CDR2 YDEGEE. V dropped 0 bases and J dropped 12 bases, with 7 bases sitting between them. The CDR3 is CASSLEGRYF. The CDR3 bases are TGTGCCAGCAGCTTGGAGGGGCGGTACTTC.

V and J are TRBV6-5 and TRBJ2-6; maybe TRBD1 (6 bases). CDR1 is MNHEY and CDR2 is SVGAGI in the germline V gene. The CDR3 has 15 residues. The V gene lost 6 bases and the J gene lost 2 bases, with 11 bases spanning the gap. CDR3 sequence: CASRYDRTGANVLTF. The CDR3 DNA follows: TGTGCCAGCAGATACGACAGGACTGGGGCCAACGTCCTGACTTTC.

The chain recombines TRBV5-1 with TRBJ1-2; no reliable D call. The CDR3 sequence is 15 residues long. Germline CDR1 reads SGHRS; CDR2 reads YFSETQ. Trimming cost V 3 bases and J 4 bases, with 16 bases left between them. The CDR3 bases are TGCGCCAGCAGCTGGGAGGACCCTAACCCCTATGGCTACACCTTC. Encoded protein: CASSWEDPNPYGYTF.

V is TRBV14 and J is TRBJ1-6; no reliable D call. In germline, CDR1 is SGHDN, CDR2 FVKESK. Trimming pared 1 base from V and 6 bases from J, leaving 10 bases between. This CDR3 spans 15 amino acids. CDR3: CASSQGGLLNSPLHF. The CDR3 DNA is TGTGCCAGCAGCCAAGGAGGGCTACTTAATTCACCCCTCCACTTT.

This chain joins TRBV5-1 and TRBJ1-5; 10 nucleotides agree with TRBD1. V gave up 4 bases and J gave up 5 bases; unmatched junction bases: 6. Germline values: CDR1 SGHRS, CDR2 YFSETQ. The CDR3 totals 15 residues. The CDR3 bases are TGCGCCAGCAGCCCGGGACAGGGGAAGGATCAGCCCCAGCATTTT. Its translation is CASSPGQGKDQPQHF. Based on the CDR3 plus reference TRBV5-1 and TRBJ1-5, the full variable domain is KAGVTQTPRYLIKTRGQQVTLSCSPISGHRSVSWYQQTPGQGLQFLFEYFSETQRNKGNFPGRFSGRQFSNSRSEMNVSTLELGDSALYLCASSPGQGKDQPQHFGDGTRLSIL.

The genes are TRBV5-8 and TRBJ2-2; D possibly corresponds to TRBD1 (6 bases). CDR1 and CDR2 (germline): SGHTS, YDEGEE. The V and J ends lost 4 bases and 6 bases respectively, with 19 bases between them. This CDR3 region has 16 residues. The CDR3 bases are TGTGCCAGCAGCCTTCTCCGGGACATATTCGCCGGGGAGCTGTTTTTT. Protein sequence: CASSLLRDIFAGELFF.

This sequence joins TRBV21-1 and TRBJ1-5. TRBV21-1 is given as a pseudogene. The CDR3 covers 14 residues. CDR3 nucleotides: TGTGCCAGCAGCGCATGGGACCGGAGTCAGCCCCAGCATTTT. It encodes CASSAWDRSQPQHF.

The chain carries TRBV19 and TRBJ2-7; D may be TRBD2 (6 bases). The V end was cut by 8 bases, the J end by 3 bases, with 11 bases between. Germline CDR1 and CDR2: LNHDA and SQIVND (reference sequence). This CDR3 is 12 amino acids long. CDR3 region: CASSRDFYEQYF. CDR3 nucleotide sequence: TGTGCCAGTTCTAGGGACTTCTACGAGCAGTACTTC.

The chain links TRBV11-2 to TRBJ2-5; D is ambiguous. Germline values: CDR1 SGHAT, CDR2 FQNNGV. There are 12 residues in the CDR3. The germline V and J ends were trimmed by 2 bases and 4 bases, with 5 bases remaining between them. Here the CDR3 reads CASSLLLETQYF. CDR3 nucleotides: TGTGCCAGCAGCTTATTGTTAGAGACCCAGTACTTC. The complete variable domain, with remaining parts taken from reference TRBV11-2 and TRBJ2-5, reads EAGVAQSPRYKIIEKRQSVAFWCNPISGHATLYWYQQILGQGPKLLIQFQNNGVVDDSQLPKDRFSAERLKGVDSTLKIQPAKLEDSAVYLCASSLLLETQYFGPGTRLLVL.

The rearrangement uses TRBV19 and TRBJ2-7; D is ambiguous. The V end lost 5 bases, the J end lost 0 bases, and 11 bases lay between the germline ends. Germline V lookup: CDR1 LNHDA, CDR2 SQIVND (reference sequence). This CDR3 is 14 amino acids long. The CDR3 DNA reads TGTGCCAGTAGTGACCGCCCCGGCTCCTACGAGCAGTACTTC. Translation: CASSDRPGSYEQYF.

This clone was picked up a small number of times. The CDR3 region has the DNA TGTGCCAGCAGTGGGACCCTGTCACAGTTCTTC. Encoded protein: CASSGTLSQFF. The genes are TRBV2 and TRBJ2-1; D gene ambiguous. Germline values: CDR1 SNHLY, CDR2 FYNNEI. The CDR3 contains 11 residues. Trimming stripped 4 bases from V and 13 bases from J, with 11 bases between.

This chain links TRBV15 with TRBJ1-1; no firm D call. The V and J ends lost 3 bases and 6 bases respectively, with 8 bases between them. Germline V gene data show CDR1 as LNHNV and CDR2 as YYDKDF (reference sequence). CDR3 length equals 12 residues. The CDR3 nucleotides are TGTGCCACCAGCAGTTACGGCGCTGAAGCTTTCTTT. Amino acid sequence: CATSSYGAEAFF.

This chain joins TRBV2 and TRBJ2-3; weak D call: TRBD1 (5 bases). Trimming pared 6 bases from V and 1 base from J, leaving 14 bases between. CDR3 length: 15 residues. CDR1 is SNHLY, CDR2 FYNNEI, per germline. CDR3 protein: CASRVDRAGTDTQYF. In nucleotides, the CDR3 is TGTGCCAGCAGAGTAGACAGAGCTGGCACAGATACGCAGTATTTT.

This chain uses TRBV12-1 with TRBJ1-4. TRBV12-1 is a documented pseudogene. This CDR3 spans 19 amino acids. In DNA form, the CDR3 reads TGTGCCAGCAGCTTTGCGCGCGGAGGAAACATAACAACTAATGAAAAACTGTTTTTT. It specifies CASSFARGGNITTNEKLFF.

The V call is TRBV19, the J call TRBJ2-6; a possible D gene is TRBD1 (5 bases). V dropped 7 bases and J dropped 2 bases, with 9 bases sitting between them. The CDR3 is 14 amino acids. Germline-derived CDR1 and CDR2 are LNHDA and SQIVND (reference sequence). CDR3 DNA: TGTGCCAGTATGGACACTGCTGGGGCCAACGTCCTGACTTTC. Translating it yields CASMDTAGANVLTF.

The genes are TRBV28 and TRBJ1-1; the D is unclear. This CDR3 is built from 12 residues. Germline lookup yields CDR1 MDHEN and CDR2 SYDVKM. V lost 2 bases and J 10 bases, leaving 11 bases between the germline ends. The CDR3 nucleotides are TGTGCCAGCAGTTTAAGGGCCGGAGGAGCTTTCTTT. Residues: CASSLRAGGAFF.

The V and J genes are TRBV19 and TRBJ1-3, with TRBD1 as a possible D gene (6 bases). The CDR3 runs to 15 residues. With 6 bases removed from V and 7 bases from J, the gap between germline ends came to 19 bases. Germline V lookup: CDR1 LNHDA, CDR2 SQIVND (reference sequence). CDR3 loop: CASSAGRGTSNTIYF. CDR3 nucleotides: TGTGCCAGTAGCGCCGGGAGGGGGACCTCGAACACCATATATTTT.

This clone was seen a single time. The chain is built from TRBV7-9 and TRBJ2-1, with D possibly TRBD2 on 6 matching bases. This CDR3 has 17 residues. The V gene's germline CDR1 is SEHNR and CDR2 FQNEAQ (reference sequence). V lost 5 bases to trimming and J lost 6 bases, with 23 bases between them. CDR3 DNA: TGTGCCAGCAGCGGGATCCGTCGATTAGCGGTCGGCAATGAGCAGTTCTTC. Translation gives CASSGIRRLAVGNEQFF.

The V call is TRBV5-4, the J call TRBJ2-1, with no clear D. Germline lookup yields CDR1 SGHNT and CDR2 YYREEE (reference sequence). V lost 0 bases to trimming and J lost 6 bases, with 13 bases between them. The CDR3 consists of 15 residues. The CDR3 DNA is TGTGCCAGCAGCTTGGGCCAGGTCCTCGCCAATGAGCAGTTCTTC. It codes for CASSLGQVLANEQFF.

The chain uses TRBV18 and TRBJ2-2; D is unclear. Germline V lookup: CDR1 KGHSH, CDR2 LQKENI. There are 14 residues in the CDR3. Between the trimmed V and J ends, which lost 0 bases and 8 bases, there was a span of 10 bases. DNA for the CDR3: TGTGCCAGCTCACCACCGAACAGCTCAGGGGAGCTGTTTTTT. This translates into CASSPPNSSGELFF. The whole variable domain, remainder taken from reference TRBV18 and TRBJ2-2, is NAGVMQNPRHLVRRRGQEARLRCSPMKGHSHVYWYRQLPEEGLKFMVYLQKENIIDESGMPKERFSAEFPKEGPSILRIQQVVRGDSAAYFCASSPPNSSGELFFGEGSRLTVL.

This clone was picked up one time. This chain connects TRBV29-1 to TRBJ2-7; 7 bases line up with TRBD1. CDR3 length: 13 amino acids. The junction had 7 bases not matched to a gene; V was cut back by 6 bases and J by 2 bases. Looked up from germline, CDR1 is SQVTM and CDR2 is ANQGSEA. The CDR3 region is CSVKPQGTYEQYF. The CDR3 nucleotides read TGCAGCGTCAAACCACAGGGGACCTACGAGCAGTACTTC.

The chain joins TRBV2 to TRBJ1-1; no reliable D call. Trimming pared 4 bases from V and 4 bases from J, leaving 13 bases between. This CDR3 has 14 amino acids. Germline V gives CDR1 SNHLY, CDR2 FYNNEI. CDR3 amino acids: CASSGLRRFTEAFF. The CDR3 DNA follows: TGTGCCAGCAGTGGCCTTCGTCGGTTCACTGAAGCTTTCTTT.

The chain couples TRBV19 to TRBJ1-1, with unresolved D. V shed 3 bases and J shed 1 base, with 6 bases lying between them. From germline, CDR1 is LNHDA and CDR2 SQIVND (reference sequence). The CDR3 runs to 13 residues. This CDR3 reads CASSMWGNTEAFF. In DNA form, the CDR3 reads TGTGCCAGTAGTATGTGGGGGAACACTGAAGCTTTCTTT.